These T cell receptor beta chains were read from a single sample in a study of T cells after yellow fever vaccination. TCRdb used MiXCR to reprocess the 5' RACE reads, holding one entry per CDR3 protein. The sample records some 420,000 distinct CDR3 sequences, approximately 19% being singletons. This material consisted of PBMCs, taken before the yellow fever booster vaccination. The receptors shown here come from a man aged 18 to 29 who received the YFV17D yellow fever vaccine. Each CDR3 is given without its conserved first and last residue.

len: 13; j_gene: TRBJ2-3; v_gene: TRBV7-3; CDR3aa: ASSLSGTAADTQY
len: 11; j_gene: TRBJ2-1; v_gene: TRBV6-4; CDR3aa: ASSDVGLAEQF
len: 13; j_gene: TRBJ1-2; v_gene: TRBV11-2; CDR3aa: ASSLIAGDLYGYT
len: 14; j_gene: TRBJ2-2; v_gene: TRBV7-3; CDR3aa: ASSSRTGGNTGELF
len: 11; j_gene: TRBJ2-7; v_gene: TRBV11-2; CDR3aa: ASSLVADYEQY
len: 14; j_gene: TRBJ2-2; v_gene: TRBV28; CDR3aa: ASSSVGTGVTGELF
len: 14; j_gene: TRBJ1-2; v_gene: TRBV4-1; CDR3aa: ASSQVGQGTGIGYT
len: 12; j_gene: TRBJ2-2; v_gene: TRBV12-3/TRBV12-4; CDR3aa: ASSRQRNTGELF
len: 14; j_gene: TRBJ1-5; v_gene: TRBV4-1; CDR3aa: ASSQSPFKGNQPQH
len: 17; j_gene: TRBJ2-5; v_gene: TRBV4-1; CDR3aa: ASSQDWVSNSGNQETQY
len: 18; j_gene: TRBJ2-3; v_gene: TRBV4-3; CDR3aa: ASSQDPSYGTGEGTDTQY
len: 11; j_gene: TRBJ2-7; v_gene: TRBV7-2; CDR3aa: ASSLTGGHEQY
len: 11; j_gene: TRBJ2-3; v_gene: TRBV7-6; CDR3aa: ASSGPLGDTQY
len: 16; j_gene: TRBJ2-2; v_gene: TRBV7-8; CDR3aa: ASSLVLAGGPDTGELF
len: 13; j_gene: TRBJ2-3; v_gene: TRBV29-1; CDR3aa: SVLGPVRGADTQY
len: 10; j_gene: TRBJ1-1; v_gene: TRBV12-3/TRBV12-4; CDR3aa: ASSFLGSEAF
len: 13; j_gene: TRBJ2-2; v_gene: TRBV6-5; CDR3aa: ASSYLMSNTGELF
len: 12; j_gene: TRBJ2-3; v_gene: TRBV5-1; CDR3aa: ASSSYRATDTQY
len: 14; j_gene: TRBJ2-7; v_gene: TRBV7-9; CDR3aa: ASSLGEAGGSYEQY
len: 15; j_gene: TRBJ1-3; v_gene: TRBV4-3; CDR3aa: ASSPGTGELSGNTIY
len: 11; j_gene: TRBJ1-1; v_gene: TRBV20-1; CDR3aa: SARDTGNSEAF
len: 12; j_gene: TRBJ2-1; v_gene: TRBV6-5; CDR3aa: ASSYSGRWGEQF
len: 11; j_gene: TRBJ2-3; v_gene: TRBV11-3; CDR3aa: ASSSLLENTQY
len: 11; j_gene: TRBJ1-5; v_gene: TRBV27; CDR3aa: ASSSQGDQPQH
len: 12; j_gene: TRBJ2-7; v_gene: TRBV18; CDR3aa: ASSGTVDAYEQY
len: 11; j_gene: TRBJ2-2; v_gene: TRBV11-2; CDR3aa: ASSLRFGGELF
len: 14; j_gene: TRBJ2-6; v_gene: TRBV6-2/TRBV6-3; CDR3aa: ASSWTGGSGANVLT
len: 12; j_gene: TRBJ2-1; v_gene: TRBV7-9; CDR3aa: ASSLGGARGEQF
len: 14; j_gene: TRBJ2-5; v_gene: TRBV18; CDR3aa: ASSPTLAGGHETQY
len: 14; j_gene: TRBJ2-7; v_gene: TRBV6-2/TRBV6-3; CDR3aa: ASSYRPGAPFYEQY
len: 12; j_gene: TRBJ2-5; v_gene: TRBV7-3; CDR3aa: ASSLNGGLETQY
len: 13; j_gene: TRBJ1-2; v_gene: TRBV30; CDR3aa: AWRPPGGAGYGYT
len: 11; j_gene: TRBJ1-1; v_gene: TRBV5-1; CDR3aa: ASSFEAYTEAF
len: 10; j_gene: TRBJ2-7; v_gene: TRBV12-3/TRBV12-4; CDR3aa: ASSFLDYEQY
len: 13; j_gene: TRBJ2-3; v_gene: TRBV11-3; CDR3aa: ASSFSPEATDTQY
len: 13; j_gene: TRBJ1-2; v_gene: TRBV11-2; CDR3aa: ASSLRAAQRDGYT
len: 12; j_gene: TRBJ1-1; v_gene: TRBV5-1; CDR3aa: ASSSGGENTEAF
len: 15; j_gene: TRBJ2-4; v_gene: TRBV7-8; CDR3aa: ASSLGPLSGSKNIQY
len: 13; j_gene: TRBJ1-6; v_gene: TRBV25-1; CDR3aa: ASSEVGTGLSPLH
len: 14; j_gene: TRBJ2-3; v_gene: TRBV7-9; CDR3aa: ASRVTSGASTDTQY
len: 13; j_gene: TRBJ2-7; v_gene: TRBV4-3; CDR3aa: ASSQEGKGVYEQY
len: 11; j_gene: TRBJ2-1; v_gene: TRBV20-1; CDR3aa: SASGGPYNEQF
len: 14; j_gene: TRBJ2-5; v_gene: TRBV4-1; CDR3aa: ASSQVGGDRPETQY
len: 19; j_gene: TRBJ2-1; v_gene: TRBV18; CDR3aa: ASSSASGTLGRISSYNEQF
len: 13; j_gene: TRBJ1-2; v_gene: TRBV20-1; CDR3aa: SAALFGEANYGYT
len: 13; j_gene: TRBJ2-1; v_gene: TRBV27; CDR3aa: ASSRDFSSYNEQF
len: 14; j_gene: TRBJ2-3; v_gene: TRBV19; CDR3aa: ASSIRGGRHTDTQY
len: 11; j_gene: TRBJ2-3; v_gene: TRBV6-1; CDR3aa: ASSNGREDTQY